This TCR beta chain was documented in a study of T-cell reconstitution after alpha-beta-depleted transplantation in children. Findings of the study overall: Several hundred expanded graft clones reportedly gave rise to the alpha-beta T cells present about two months after transplant. Most T-cell counts and diversity one year after the transplant came from T cells that were newly produced. Surviving recipient T cells and thymic progenitors produced the high day-60 TCRbeta diversity seen in some patients.

The CDR3 extends over 13 amino acids. The V gene's germline CDR1 is SGHKS and CDR2 YYEKEE (reference sequence). V lost 0 bases to trimming and J lost 2 bases, with 6 bases between them. Construction of the TCRbeta library involved unique molecular identifiers. TCRdb re-called the PCR reads through MiXCR, storing one row per CDR3 protein. The sample carries approximately 980,000 distinct CDR3 sequences, about 29% recorded once. A remark on this clonotype: The antigen is not known.

This chain links TRBV5-5 with TRBJ2-7; the D is unclear. This specimen was PBMCs, mostly from graft donor cells, taken 360 days after TCRalphabeta/CD19-depleted stem cell transplant. This sequence was found in a boy in the first two years of life who had a stem cell transplant for SCID, so the T cells may come from the graft donor. The CDR3 reads CASSLELTYEQYF. DNA for the CDR3: TGTGCCAGCAGCTTGGAGCTAACCTACGAGCAGTACTTC.